These 4 T cell receptor beta chains were all obtained from the same sample, sequenced in a study of blood T cell repertoires in COVID-19. Only in-frame clones appear in the TCRdb table, and some are missing; sequencing was by immunoSEQ multiplex PCR. The sample lists about 130,000 clones; 70% to 85% were seen once. Sample: peripheral blood. The receptors were gathered from a woman at least 80 years old with acute or convalescent COVID-19.

The chain links TRBV6-5 to TRBJ1-1; D is possibly TRBD1 (6 bases). Germline CDR1 reads MNHEY; CDR2 reads SVGAGI. The CDR3 is made up of 16 amino acids. Trimming removed 2 bases from V and 1 base from J, with 14 bases in between. CDR3: CASSYQWGGQNTEAFF. Here the CDR3 DNA reads TGTGCCAGCAGTTACCAATGGGGGGGGCAGAACACTGAAGCTTTCTTT.

The chain combines TRBV28 with TRBJ1-5; D uncertain. CDR3 length: 14 amino acids. Deletions cut 3 bases from V and 6 bases from J, with 12 bases between. Per germline, CDR1 MDHEN and CDR2 SYDVKM. The CDR3 DNA sequence: TGTGCCAGCAGTTTTACTCTACGATTTCAGCCCCAGCATTTT. Translating it yields CASSFTLRFQPQHF.

The V call is TRBV6-1, the J call TRBJ1-2; no reliable D call. This CDR3 is 12 amino acids long. The V end was cut by 0 bases, the J end by 7 bases, with 6 bases between. The V gene's germline CDR1 is MNHNS and CDR2 SASEGT. The CDR3 DNA sequence: TGTGCCAGCAGTGAAGCGTCGGTTGGCTACACCTTC. Its protein is CASSEASVGYTF.

The genes are TRBV9 and TRBJ2-7, with TRBD2 as a possible D gene (7 bases). The CDR3 is made up of 13 amino acids. Per germline, CDR1 SGDLS and CDR2 YYNGEE. Deletions cut 0 bases from V and 12 bases from J, with 16 bases between. This CDR3 reads CASSVDVGGRLYF. The CDR3, as DNA: TGTGCCAGCAGCGTAGATGTGGGGGGGCGGTTGTACTTC.